The clone carrying this T cell receptor beta chain showed up just a few times. Its antigen is unknown. TCRdb reprocessed the PCR reads with MiXCR, giving one entry per CDR3 protein. The sample carries hundreds of thousands of distinct CDR3 sequences, roughly 24% recorded once. Per germline, CDR1 SEHNR and CDR2 FQNEAQ (reference sequence). The V end lost 0 bases, the J end lost 7 bases, and 6 bases lay between the germline ends. There are 13 residues in the CDR3. These data come from a study of molecular identifiers for immune sequencing clone quantification. General observations from the study: Clones that had above 20 RNA copies took up over 99% of effector molecules but under 1% in naive cells. Spike-in Jurkat TCR RNA from a single cell reportedly registered among roughly 1.1 million naive cells.

The clonotype comes from a human donor in good health. Some libraries in this study had Jurkat cell RNA spiked in. V gene TRBV7-9 combines with J gene TRBJ1-4; possibly TRBD1 for D (5 bases). The specimen sequenced was naive CD8+ T cells from blood, with Jurkat cell RNA spiked in. Subset meaning: FACS-sorted CD8+CD4-CCR7+CD45RA+ naive T cells. The CDR3 is CASSLAGGEKLFF. The DNA for the CDR3 is TGTGCCAGCAGCTTAGCCGGGGGTGAAAAACTGTTTTTT.